These 9 T cell receptor beta chains share one sample of origin, sequenced in a study of cytotoxic CD8 clonotypes in ibrutinib-treated CLL. Repertoires were generated with immunoSEQ multiplex PCR, while TCRdb's copy carries only in-frame clones and drops some. The sample shows tens of thousands of clones, approximately 51% of them seen only once. Sequences were derived from PBMCs, sampled before ibrutinib treatment. These receptors were taken from a human donor with chronic lymphocytic leukemia.

In this sample, this clone turned up a few times. V usage is TRBV6-6 and J usage is TRBJ2-2, with 10 bases lining up with TRBD2. The J segment lost 4 bases and the V segment lost 7 bases, leaving 9 bases of the junction unmatched. Germline loops: CDR1 MNHNY, CDR2 SVGAGI (reference sequence). The CDR3 length is 16 residues. CDR3 coding DNA: TGTGCCAGCAACCCGACAACTAGCGGGGCCACCGGGGAGCTGTTTTTT. Translated: CASNPTTSGATGELFF.

V gene TRBV5-5 combines with J gene TRBJ2-3, with D possibly matching TRBD2 (6 bases). Germline V CDR1 and CDR2: SGHKS, YYEKEE (reference sequence). V shed 2 bases and J shed 4 bases, with 11 bases lying between them. This CDR3 region has 14 residues. The CDR3 reads CASSFGGNADTQYF. Written as DNA, the CDR3 is TGTGCCAGCAGCTTTGGAGGGAATGCAGATACGCAGTATTTT.

CDR3 DNA: TGTGCCAGCAGCGTAGGAGCTAGCGGGGGGGTTTCCTACAATGAGCAGTTCTTC. Translation gives CASSVGASGGVSYNEQFF. This rearrangement joins TRBV9 to TRBJ2-1, with 12 bases fitting TRBD2. Germline V gene data show CDR1 as SGDLS and CDR2 as YYNGEE. The CDR3 covers 18 residues. The V and J ends lost 0 bases and 1 base, in that order; junction bases with no gene match: 5. Filled out from reference TRBV9 and TRBJ2-1, the complete variable domain reads DSGVTQTPKHLITATGQRVTLRCSPRSGDLSVYWYQQSLDQGLQFLIQYYNGEERAKGNILERFSAQQFPDLHSELNLSSLELGDSALYFCASSVGASGGVSYNEQFFGPGTRLTVL.

V is TRBV11-2 and J is TRBJ2-3; 7 positions match TRBD1. Germline CDR1 SGHAT, CDR2 FQNNGV. Trimming cost V 5 bases and J 1 base; bases outside gene matches: 6. This CDR3 has 15 amino acids. The CDR3 DNA reads as TGTGCCAGCAGCGCACACCAGGGGGGCACAGATACGCAGTATTTT. Protein: CASSAHQGGTDTQYF.

This chain uses TRBV28 with TRBJ1-6; a possible D gene is TRBD1 (5 bases). The germline V gene encodes CDR1 MDHEN and CDR2 SYDVKM. This CDR3 region has 15 residues. V was shortened by 8 bases and J by 6 bases, with 17 bases between the two germline ends. CDR3 nucleotide sequence: TGTGCCAGCGCCCGAAGCGGGGGAGGTAATTCACCCCTCCACTTT. Translating gives CASARSGGGNSPLHF.

CDR3 sequence reads: CASSPRTASYQPQHF. In DNA, the CDR3 is TGTGCCAGCAGCCCCCGGACAGCCTCATACCAGCCCCAGCATTTT. The chain links TRBV6-6 to TRBJ1-5; perhaps TRBD1 as D (6 bases). V lost 6 bases, J lost 7 bases, and 19 bases lay in between. CDR1 is MNHNY and CDR2 is SVGAGI in the germline V gene (reference sequence). The CDR3 sequence is 15 residues long.

In this sample, this clone turned up a few times. V gene TRBV15 combines with J gene TRBJ1-1; no clear D. V was shortened by 3 bases and J by 1 base, with 9 bases between the two germline ends. Germline CDR1 reads LNHNV; CDR2 reads YYDKDF (reference sequence). This CDR3 is 14 amino acids long. The CDR3 nucleotides read TGTGCCACCAGCAGCTCGGGGAAGAACACTGAAGCTTTCTTT. Translating it yields CATSSSGKNTEAFF.

The rearrangement links TRBV10-3 to TRBJ1-2; the D gene is possibly TRBD1 (5 bases). The length of the CDR3 is 14 residues. Trimming cost V 7 bases and J 4 bases, with 16 bases left between them. Germline CDR1 is ENHRY and CDR2 is SYGVKD. The CDR3 protein is CAITGQDTFYGYTF. The DNA for the CDR3 is TGTGCCATCACCGGGCAGGACACGTTCTATGGCTACACCTTC.

This clone came up a few times. This rearrangement joins TRBV7-3 to TRBJ2-1; a weak D match, TRBD1 (6 bases). The V gene's germline CDR1 is SGHTA and CDR2 FQGTGA. This CDR3 spans 14 amino acids. V was shortened by 5 bases and J by 6 bases, with 14 bases between the two germline ends. CDR3: CASSPQGIGNEQFF. CDR3 bases: TGTGCCAGCAGCCCACAGGGTATCGGCAATGAGCAGTTCTTC.